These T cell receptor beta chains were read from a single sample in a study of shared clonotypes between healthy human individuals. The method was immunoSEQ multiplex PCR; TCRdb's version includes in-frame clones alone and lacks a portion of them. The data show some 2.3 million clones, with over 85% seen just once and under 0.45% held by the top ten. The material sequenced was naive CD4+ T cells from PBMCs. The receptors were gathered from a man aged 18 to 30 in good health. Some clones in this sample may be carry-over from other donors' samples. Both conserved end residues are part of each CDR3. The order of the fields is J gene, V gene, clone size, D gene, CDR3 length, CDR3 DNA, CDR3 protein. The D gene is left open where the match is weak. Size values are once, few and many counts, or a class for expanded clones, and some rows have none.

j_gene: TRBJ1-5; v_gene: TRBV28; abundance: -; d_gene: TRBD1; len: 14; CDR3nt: TGTGCCAGCATTCAGGGGGGTAGCAATCAGCCCCAGCATTTT; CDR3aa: CASIQGGSNQPQHF
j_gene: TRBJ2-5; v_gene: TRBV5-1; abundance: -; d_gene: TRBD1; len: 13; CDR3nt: TGCGCCAGCAGGGACAGGGGGCCTGAGACCCAGTACTTC; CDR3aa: CASRDRGPETQYF
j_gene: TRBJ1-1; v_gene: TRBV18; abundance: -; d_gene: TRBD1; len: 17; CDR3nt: TGTGCCAGCTCATCTCCCGGGACAGGGGGGATGAACACTGAAGCTTTCTTT; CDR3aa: CASSSPGTGGMNTEAFF
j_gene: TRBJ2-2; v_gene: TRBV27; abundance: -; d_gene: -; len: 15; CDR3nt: TGTGCCAGCAGTATAAGCGGTAGATACACCGGGGAGCTGTTTTTT; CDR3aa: CASSISGRYTGELFF
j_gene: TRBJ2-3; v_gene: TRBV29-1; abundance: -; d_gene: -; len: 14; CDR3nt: TGCAGCGTTGAAGACGGGATCGGGACAGATACGCAGTATTTT; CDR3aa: CSVEDGIGTDTQYF
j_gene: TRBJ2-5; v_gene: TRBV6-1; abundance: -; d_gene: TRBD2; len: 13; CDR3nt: TGTGCCAGCACAAGGGAGGGTCGGGAGACCCAGTACTTC; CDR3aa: CASTREGRETQYF
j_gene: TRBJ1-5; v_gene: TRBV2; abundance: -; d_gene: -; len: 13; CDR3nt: TGTGCCAGCACCTTAAACAGGGATCAGCCCCAGCATTTT; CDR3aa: CASTLNRDQPQHF
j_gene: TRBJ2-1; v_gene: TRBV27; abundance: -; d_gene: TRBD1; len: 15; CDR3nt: TGTGCCAGCAGTACGCGGACAGGGGGGAACAATGAGCAGTTCTTC; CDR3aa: CASSTRTGGNNEQFF
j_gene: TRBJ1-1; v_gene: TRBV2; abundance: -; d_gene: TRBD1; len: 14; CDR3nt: TGTGCCAGCAGCACCGGGACAGCGAACACTGAAGCTTTCTTT; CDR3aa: CASSTGTANTEAFF
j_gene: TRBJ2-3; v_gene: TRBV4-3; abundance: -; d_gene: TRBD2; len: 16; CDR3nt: TGCGCCAGCAGCCCCGGACTAGCGGGAATTGCAGATACGCAGTATTTT; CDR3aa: CASSPGLAGIADTQYF
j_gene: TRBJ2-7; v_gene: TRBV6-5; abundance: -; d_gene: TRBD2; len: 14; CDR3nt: TGTGCCAGCAGCCCCGGACTAGCGGGAGGAGGGCAGTACTTC; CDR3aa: CASSPGLAGGGQYF
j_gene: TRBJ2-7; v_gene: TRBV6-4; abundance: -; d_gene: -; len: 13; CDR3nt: TGTGCCAGCAGTGAGACACAGGAGGGTGAGCAGTACTTC; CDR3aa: CASSETQEGEQYF
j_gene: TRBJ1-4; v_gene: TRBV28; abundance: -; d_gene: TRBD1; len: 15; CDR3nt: TGTGCCAGCAGTCTGAGACAGGGACTTAATGAAAAACTGTTTTTT; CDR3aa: CASSLRQGLNEKLFF
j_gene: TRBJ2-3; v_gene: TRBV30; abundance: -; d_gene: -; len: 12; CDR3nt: TGTGCCTGGAGGGCAACATCCTATACGCAGTATTTT; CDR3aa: CAWRATSYTQYF
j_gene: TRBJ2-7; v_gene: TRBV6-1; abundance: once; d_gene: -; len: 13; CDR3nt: TGTGCCAGCAGTGGGGACACCGCCTACGAGCAGTACTTC; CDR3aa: CASSGDTAYEQYF
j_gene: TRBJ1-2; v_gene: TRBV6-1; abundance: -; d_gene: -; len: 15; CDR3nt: TGTGCCAGCAGTTTCCGGGGCTTAGCTAACTATGGCTACACCTTC; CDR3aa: CASSFRGLANYGYTF
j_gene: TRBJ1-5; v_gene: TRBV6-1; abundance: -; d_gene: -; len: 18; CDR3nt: TGTGCCAGCAGTGAAATCTTCTGGGTGCTAGGCGGCAATCAGCCCCAGCATTTT; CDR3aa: CASSEIFWVLGGNQPQHF
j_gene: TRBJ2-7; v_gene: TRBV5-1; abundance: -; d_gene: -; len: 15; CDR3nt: TGCGCCAGCAGCTTGGGGGCAGGGGACCATTACGAGCAGTACTTC; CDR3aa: CASSLGAGDHYEQYF
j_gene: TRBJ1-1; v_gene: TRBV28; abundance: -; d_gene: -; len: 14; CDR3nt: TGTGCCAGCAGTTTACGGGTAATGAACACTGAAGCTTTCTTT; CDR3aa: CASSLRVMNTEAFF
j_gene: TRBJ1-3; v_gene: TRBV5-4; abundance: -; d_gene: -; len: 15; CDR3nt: TGTGCCAGCAGCCAAAGGGGGGGCTCTGGAAACACCATATATTTT; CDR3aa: CASSQRGGSGNTIYF
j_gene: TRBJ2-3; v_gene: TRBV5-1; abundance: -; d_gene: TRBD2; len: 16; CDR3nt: TGCGCCAGCAGCGCAGGTAGCGGGAGGCCCACAGATACGCAGTATTTT; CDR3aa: CASSAGSGRPTDTQYF
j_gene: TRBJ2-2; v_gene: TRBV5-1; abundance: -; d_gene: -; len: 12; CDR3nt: TGCGCCAGCCGGTTCGGAACCGGGGAGCTGTTTTTT; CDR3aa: CASRFGTGELFF
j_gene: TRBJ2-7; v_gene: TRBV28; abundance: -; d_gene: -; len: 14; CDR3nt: TGTGCCAGCAGTTCCACTAGGACCGTCTACGAGCAGTACTTC; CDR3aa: CASSSTRTVYEQYF
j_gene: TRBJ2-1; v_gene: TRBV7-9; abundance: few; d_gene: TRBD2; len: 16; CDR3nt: TGTGCCAGCAGCAATTTACTAGCGGGAGGATACAATGAGCAGTTCTTC; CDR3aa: CASSNLLAGGYNEQFF
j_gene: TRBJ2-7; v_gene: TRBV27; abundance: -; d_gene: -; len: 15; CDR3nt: TGTGCCAGCAGTTTCTCAGGGGTCGCCTCCTACGAGCAGTACTTC; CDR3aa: CASSFSGVASYEQYF
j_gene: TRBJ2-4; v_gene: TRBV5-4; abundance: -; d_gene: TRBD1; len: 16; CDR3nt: TGTGCCAGCAGCCCAACAGGGGGCCTAGCCAAAAACATTCAGTACTTC; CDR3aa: CASSPTGGLAKNIQYF
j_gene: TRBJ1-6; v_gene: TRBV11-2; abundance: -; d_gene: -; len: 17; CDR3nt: TGTGCCAGCAGCTTACAGGGTACTAGCTCCTATAATTCACCCCTCCACTTT; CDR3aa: CASSLQGTSSYNSPLHF
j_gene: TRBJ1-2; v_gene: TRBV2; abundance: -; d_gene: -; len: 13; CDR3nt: TGTGCCAGCAGTGTCGGATTCCAGTATGGCTACACCTTC; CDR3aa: CASSVGFQYGYTF
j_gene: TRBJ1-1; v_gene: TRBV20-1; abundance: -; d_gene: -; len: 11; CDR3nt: TGCAGTGCTAGTTCCGGCACTGAAGCTTTCTTT; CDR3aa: CSASSGTEAFF
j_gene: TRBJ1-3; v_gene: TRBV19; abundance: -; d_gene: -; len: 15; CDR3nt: TGTGCCAGTAGTATCCCTCGACCGGTCGGAAACACCATATATTTT; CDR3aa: CASSIPRPVGNTIYF
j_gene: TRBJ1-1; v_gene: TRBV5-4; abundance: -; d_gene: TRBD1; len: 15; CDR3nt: TGTGCCAGCAGTTCGCCCGGGACAGGGAACACTGAAGCTTTCTTT; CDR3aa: CASSSPGTGNTEAFF
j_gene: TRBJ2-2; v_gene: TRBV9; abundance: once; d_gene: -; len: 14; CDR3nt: TGTGCCAGCAGCGTACTAGGGTACACCGGGGAGCTGTTTTTT; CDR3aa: CASSVLGYTGELFF
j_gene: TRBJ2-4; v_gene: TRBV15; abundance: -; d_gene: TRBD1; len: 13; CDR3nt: TGTGCCACCAGCAGAGAGATGACGGACAGGGTTCTTTTC; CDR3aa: CATSREMTDRVLF
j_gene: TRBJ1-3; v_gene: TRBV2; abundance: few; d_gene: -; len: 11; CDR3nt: TGTGCCGGGGGGATTGGAAACACCATATATTTT; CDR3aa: CAGGIGNTIYF
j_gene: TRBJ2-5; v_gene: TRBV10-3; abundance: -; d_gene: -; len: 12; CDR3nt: TGTGCCATCAGGGGGGATCAAGAGACCCAGTACTTC; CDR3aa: CAIRGDQETQYF
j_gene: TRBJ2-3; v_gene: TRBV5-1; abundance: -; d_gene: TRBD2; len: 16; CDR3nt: TGCGCCAGCAGCTTGGGGGTAGCGGGAGACACAGATACGCAGTATTTT; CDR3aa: CASSLGVAGDTDTQYF
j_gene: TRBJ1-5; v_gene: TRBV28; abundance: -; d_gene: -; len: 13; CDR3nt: TGTGCCAGCAGTTCTGATGGGTATCAGCCCCAGCATTTT; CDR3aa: CASSSDGYQPQHF
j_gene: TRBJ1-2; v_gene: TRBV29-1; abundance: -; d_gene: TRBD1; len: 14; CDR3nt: TGCAGCGTTGAAGGGGACAGGGGGTATGTTGGCTACACCTTC; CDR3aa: CSVEGDRGYVGYTF
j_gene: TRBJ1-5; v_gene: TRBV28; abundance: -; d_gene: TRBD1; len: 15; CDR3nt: TGTGCCAGCACCAAGACAGGGGGCGCGAATCAGCCCCAGCATTTT; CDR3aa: CASTKTGGANQPQHF
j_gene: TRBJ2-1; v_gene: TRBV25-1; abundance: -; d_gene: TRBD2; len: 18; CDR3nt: TGTGCCAGCAGTGGCACTAGCGGGAGTAGTAATATAGCCAATGAGCAGTTCTTC; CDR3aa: CASSGTSGSSNIANEQFF
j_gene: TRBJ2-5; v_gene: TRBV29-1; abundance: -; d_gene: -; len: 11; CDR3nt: TGCAGCGTTGTCGGACAAGAGACCCAGTACTTC; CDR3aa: CSVVGQETQYF
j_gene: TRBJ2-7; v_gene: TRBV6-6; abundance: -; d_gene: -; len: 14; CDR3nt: TGTGCCAGCAGTTACACTGACAGAGCCTACGAGCAGTACTTC; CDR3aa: CASSYTDRAYEQYF
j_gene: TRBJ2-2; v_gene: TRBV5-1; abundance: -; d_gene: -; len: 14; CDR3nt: TGCGCCAGCAGGACCGACAGGAACACCGGGGAGCTGTTTTTT; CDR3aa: CASRTDRNTGELFF
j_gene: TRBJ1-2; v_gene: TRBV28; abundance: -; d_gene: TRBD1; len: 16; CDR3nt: TGTGCCAGCAGTTTTTACCCTTGGGGACAGGGGTATGGCTACACCTTC; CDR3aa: CASSFYPWGQGYGYTF